This paragraph reports one TCR beta chain. The antigen remains unidentified. The entry originates in a study of T-cell memory formation after mild COVID-19. Notes on the study in general: CD8+ contracting clones occupied EMRA, while CD4+ ones occupied mainly CM and EM.

TCRdb processed the 5' RACE reads anew with MiXCR; each CDR3 protein has one entry. Of 550,000 to 650,000 distinct CDR3 sequences in the sample, roughly a sixth are singletons; the top ten hold about 8.1%. Looked up from germline, CDR1 is SEHNR and CDR2 is FQNEAQ (reference sequence). Trimming cost V 5 bases and J 5 bases, with 12 bases left between them. The CDR3 spans 13 residues. The chain is built from TRBV7-9 and TRBJ1-2; no clear D. The sequence came from an adult woman who had mild COVID-19 (a few samples of this study predate the infection). Cell type and time point are not known. The sample consisted of PBMCs or a T cell subset sorted from them (not recorded which). CDR3 in amino acids: CASSPTSGYGYTF. CDR3 coding DNA: TGTGCCAGCAGCCCAACTTCGGGTTATGGCTACACCTTC.